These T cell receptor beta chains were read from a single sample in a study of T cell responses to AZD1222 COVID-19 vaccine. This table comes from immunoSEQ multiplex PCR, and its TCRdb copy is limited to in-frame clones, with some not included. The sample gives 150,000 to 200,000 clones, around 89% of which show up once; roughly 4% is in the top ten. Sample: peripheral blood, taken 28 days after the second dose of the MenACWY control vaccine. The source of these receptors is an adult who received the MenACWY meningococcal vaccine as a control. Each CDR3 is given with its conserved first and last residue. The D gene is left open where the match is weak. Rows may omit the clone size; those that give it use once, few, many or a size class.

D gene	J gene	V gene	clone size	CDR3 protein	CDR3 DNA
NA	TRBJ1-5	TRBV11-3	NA	CASSLEWEDWGNQPQHF	TGTGCCAGCAGCTTGGAATGGGAGGACTGGGGGAATCAGCCCCAGCATTTT
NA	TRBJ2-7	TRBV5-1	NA	CASSLSVTSASPYEQYF	TGCGCCAGCAGCTTGTCGGTTACGTCGGCGAGTCCCTACGAGCAGTACTTC
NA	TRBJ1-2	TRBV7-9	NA	CASSLLGSDAPGYTF	TGTGCCAGCAGCTTATTGGGCAGCGACGCACCGGGCTACACCTTC
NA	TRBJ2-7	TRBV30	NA	CAWRRSRIGEQYF	TGTGCCTGGAGGAGGAGCAGGATCGGCGAGCAGTACTTC
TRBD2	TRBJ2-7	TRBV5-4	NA	CASSHGGTSKLEQYF	TGTGCCAGCAGCCACGGAGGGACTAGTAAGCTCGAGCAGTACTTC
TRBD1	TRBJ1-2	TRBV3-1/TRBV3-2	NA	CASSQTGRNGYTF	TGTGCCAGCAGCCAGACAGGGCGTAATGGCTACACCTTC
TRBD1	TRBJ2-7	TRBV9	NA	CASSARQGSGSYEQYF	TGTGCCAGCAGCGCCCGACAGGGTTCGGGCTCCTACGAGCAGTACTTC
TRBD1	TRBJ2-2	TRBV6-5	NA	CASSYAGGVGTGELFF	TGTGCCAGCAGTTACGCAGGGGGCGTCGGCACCGGGGAGCTGTTTTTT
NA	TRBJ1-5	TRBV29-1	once	CSAGDVDQPQHF	TGCAGCGCGGGGGACGTTGATCAGCCCCAGCATTTT
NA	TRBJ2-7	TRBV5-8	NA	CATGTGELRSYEQYF	TGTGCCACCGGGACGGGCGAGCTACGGAGCTACGAGCAGTACTTC
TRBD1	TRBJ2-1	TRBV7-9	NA	CASSSGTGRTYNEQFF	TGTGCCAGCAGCTCCGGGACAGGACGGACCTACAATGAGCAGTTCTTC
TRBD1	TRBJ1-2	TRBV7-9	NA	CASSLGTGVDYGYTF	TGTGCCAGCAGCTTGGGGACAGGGGTTGACTATGGCTACACCTTC
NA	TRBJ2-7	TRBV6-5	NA	CASSTRDTVYEQYF	TGTGCCAGCAGTACCCGGGACACCGTCTACGAGCAGTACTTC
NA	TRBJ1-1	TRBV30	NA	CAWKDTEAFF	TGTGCCTGGAAGGACACTGAAGCTTTCTTT
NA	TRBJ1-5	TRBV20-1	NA	CSASNNRLVQPQHF	TGCAGTGCTAGTAATAACCGGCTGGTGCAGCCCCAGCATTTT
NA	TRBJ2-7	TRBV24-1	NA	CATSDHGSYEQYF	TGTGCCACCAGTGACCATGGGTCATACGAGCAGTACTTC
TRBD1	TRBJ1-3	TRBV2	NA	CASHRGDLSGNTIYF	TGTGCCTCCCACAGGGGGGATCTATCTGGAAACACCATATATTTT
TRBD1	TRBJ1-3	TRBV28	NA	CASSLAPTGQGNTIYF	TGTGCCAGCAGTTTAGCCCCTACGGGACAGGGAAACACCATATATTTT
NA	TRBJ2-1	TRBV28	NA	CASREYNEQFF	TGTGCCAGCAGGGAATACAATGAGCAGTTCTTC
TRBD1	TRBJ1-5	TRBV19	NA	CASSTGPGQGARVNQPQHF	TGTGCCAGTAGTACCGGACCGGGACAGGGGGCGAGGGTCAATCAGCCCCAGCATTTT
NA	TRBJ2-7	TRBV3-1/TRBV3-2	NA	CASSQAAYEQYF	TGTGCCAGCAGCCAAGCTGCCTACGAGCAGTACTTC
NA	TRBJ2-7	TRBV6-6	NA	CASSYLGQAYEQYF	TGTGCCAGCAGTTACTTGGGGCAGGCCTACGAGCAGTACTTC
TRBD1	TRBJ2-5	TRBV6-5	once	CASRATGGRETQYF	TGTGCCAGCAGAGCAACAGGGGGCAGGGAGACCCAGTACTTC
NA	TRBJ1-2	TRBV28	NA	CASRAANYGYTF	TGTGCCAGCAGGGCAGCGAACTATGGCTACACCTTC
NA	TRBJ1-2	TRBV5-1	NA	CASSLEPGGGDGYTF	TGCGCCAGCAGCTTGGAGCCGGGTGGAGGAGATGGCTACACCTTC
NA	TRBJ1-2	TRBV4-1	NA	CASSHGRGYGYTF	TGCGCCAGCAGCCATGGGCGGGGATATGGCTACACCTTC
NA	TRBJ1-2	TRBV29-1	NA	CSVVLAGVVYTF	TGCAGCGTTGTATTGGCAGGGGTTGTCTACACCTTC
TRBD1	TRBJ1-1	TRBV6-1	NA	CASSEGTGVNTEAFF	TGTGCCAGCAGTGAAGGGACAGGGGTGAACACTGAAGCTTTCTTT
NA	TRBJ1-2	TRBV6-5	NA	CASSPVGGSGYTF	TGTGCCAGCAGCCCCGTTGGAGGGTCTGGCTACACCTTC
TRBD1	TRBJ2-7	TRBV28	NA	CASSLGQGYEQYF	TGTGCCAGCAGCCTGGGACAGGGGTACGAGCAGTACTTC
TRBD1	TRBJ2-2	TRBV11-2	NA	CASSYSGTGGTGELFF	TGTGCCAGCAGCTATTCCGGGACAGGGGGTACCGGGGAGCTGTTTTTT
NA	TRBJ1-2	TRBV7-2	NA	CASSSLTANYGYTF	TGTGCCAGCAGCTCATTGACAGCAAACTATGGCTACACCTTC
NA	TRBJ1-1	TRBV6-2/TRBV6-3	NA	CASSYSRTGSVTEAFF	TGTGCCAGCAGTTACTCACGAACAGGGTCGGTCACTGAAGCTTTCTTT
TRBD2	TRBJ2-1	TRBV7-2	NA	CASRRTSDYNEQFF	TGTGCCAGCAGACGGACTAGCGACTACAATGAGCAGTTCTTC
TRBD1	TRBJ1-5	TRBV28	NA	CAGQGAYSNQPQHF	TGTGCCGGACAGGGGGCCTATAGCAATCAGCCCCAGCATTTT
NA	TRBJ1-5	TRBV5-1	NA	CASSPTTGTESRPQHF	TGCGCCAGCAGCCCGACGACCGGTACCGAATCCCGGCCCCAGCATTTT
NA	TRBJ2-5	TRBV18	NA	CASSPPGASETQYF	TGTGCCAGCTCACCACCTGGAGCAAGCGAGACCCAGTACTTC
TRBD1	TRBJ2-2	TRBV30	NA	CAWAGGSGELFF	TGTGCCTGGGCAGGGGGATCCGGGGAGCTGTTTTTT
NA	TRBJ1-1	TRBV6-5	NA	CASSYSGARTEAFF	TGTGCCAGCAGTTACTCAGGGGCGCGGACTGAAGCTTTCTTT